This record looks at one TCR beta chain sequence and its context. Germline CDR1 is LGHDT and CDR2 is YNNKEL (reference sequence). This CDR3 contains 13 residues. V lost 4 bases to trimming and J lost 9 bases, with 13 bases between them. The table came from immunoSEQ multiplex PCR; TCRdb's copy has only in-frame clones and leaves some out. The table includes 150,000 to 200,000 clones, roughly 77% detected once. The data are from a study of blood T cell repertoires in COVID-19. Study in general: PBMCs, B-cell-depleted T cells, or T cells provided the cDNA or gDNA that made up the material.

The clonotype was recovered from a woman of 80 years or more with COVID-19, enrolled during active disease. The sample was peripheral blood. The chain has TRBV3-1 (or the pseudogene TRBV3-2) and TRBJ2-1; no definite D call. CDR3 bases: TGTGCCAGCAGCCCAAAATTCGCCAGTGAGCAGTTCTTC. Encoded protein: CASSPKFASEQFF.